This T cell receptor (beta chain) emerged from a study of OX40 agonist ivuxolimab in advanced cancers. Measured with immunoSEQ multiplex PCR; TCRdb has only the in-frame clones, and not every one. The sample carries around 92,000 clones, approximately 93% recorded once. Germline V gene lookup returns CDR1 MNHNS and CDR2 SASEGT. The CDR3 sequence is 12 residues long. Trimming left V 7 bases short and J 5 bases short, with 11 bases between. This clone was picked up one time. The source of this sequence is an adult with an advanced solid tumor such as melanoma, head and neck, liver or kidney cancer. V and J are TRBV6-1 and TRBJ2-5, with D uncertain. The sample in question was CD4+ or CD8+ T cells sorted from blood, obtained in a trial of the OX40 agonist ivuxolimab. The CDR3 sequence: CASTRNGETQYF. CDR3 sequence (DNA): TGTGCCAGCACCCGAAACGGGGAGACCCAGTACTTC.